Shown below are 19 T cell receptor beta chains from a single sample sequenced in a study of T cell responses to AZD1222 COVID-19 vaccine. TCRdb's copy holds only in-frame clones and misses some; the assay was immunoSEQ multiplex PCR. The table lists approximately 100,000 clones, roughly 90% of them singletons. This specimen consisted of peripheral blood, obtained on day 0 of AZD1222 vaccination. The receptors were gathered from an adult in good health.

The chain is built from TRBV6-5 and TRBJ1-5; tentatively, D is TRBD1 (6 bases). The CDR3 covers 13 residues. From germline, CDR1 is MNHEY and CDR2 SVGAGI. V was shortened by 6 bases and J by 6 bases, with 12 bases between the two germline ends. This CDR3 is CASSVQGSQPQHF. In nucleotides, the CDR3 is TGTGCCAGCAGCGTACAGGGTAGTCAGCCCCAGCATTTT.

This chain connects TRBV9 to TRBJ1-2; perhaps TRBD1 as D (5 bases). In germline, CDR1 is SGDLS, CDR2 YYNGEE. This CDR3 is 14 amino acids long. V was clipped by 0 bases and J by 5 bases, with 11 bases between them. CDR3 in DNA: TGTGCCAGCAGCGTAGGGAGGGGTTGGTATGGCTACACCTTC. This codes for CASSVGRGWYGYTF.

The CDR3 sequence is CAISSGTGSNYGYTF. The DNA for the CDR3 is TGTGCCATCAGTTCCGGGACAGGGAGTAACTATGGCTACACCTTC. This rearrangement joins TRBV10-3 to TRBJ1-2; 9 bases match TRBD1. The CDR3 covers 15 residues. The junction had 5 bases not matched to a gene; V was cut back by 5 bases and J by 1 base. The germline V gene has CDR1 ENHRY and CDR2 SYGVKD.

The rearrangement links TRBV28 to TRBJ1-2; D call uncertain. Trimming took 3 bases from V and 4 from J, leaving 6 bases between them. CDR1 MDHEN and CDR2 SYDVKM come from the germline V gene. CDR3 length: 12 residues. This chain's CDR3 is CASSLVPYGYTF. Here the CDR3 DNA reads TGTGCCAGCAGTTTGGTCCCCTATGGCTACACCTTC.

This chain joins TRBV5-4 and TRBJ2-2; 7 bases agree with TRBD1. Germline V CDR1 and CDR2: SGHNT, YYREEE (reference sequence). V trimming: 4 bases; J trimming: 3 bases; junction bases outside the gene matches: 6. CDR3 length equals 15 residues. CDR3 region: CASSLPTGDTGELFF. The DNA for the CDR3 is TGTGCCAGCAGCCTACCCACAGGGGACACCGGGGAGCTGTTTTTT.

The chain couples TRBV5-1 to TRBJ1-2; D remains unclear. CDR3 length: 14 amino acids. Per the germline V gene, CDR1 is SGHRS and CDR2 is YFSETQ. Trimming stripped 4 bases from V and 5 bases from J, with 15 bases between. As DNA, the CDR3 is TGCGCCAGCAGCCAAACCGTAGGGCCGTATGGCTACACCTTC. As protein: CASSQTVGPYGYTF.

As DNA, the CDR3 is TGTGCCAGCAGCGTAGAGGGCAGTCGGCAGAACACCATATATTTT. Amino acid sequence: CASSVEGSRQNTIYF. This sequence joins TRBV9 and TRBJ1-3; D not certain. V shed 0 bases and J shed 7 bases, with 14 bases lying between them. This CDR3 has 15 amino acids. The V gene's germline CDR1 is SGDLS and CDR2 YYNGEE.

V gene TRBV18 combines with J gene TRBJ1-5; no firm D call. The CDR3 has 15 amino acids. Germline V gives CDR1 KGHSH, CDR2 LQKENI. V lost 3 bases and J lost 0, with 9 bases in between. The CDR3 sequence is CASSPEEYSNQPQHF. CDR3 in DNA: TGTGCCAGCTCACCGGAGGAATATAGCAATCAGCCCCAGCATTTT.

In this sample, this clone turned up a few times. The gene calls are TRBV5-1 and TRBJ2-3, with D possibly being TRBD1 (6 bases). Trimming took off 9 bases at V and 0 bases at J, with 17 bases between the two ends. Germline V CDR1 and CDR2: SGHRS, YFSETQ. The CDR3 runs 15 residues. CDR3 bases: TGCGCCACAAAATCAGGGGCCACTAGCACAGATACGCAGTATTTT. Translated: CATKSGATSTDTQYF.

V usage is TRBV19 and J usage is TRBJ1-1; a possible D gene is TRBD1 (5 bases). Trimming pared 4 bases from V and 2 bases from J, leaving 14 bases between. The germline CDR1 and CDR2 sequences are LNHDA and SQIVND (reference sequence). The CDR3 runs to 15 residues. The CDR3 DNA reads as TGTGCCAGTAGTACAGAACAGGATGTCAACACTGAAGCTTTCTTT. Amino acids: CASSTEQDVNTEAFF. The entire variable domain, with the rest obtained from reference TRBV19 and TRBJ1-1, is as follows: DGGITQSPKYLFRKEGQNVTLSCEQNLNHDAMYWYRQDPGQGLRLIYYSQIVNDFQKGDIAEGYSVSREKKESFPLTVTSAQKNPTAFYLCASSTEQDVNTEAFFGQGTRLTVV.

The J gene is TRBJ1-5, the V gene TRBV2; D call uncertain. Looked up from germline, CDR1 is SNHLY and CDR2 is FYNNEI. V gave up 1 base and J gave up 1 base, with 5 bases separating them. The CDR3 is 14 residues long. The CDR3 DNA reads TGTGCCAGCAGTGAAGAACACAGCAATCAGCCCCAGCATTTT. It codes for CASSEEHSNQPQHF.

DNA for the CDR3: TGTGCCAGCAGTCCCCTCAGCGGGGATGGCTACACCTTC. Protein sequence: CASSPLSGDGYTF. The rearrangement uses TRBV12-3 or TRBV12-4 and TRBJ1-2, with no clear D. Trimming shortened V by 5 bases and J by 6 bases, and 13 bases separated the two germline ends. CDR3 size: 13 residues.

This sequence joins TRBV5-3 and TRBJ2-7; 8 nucleotides agree with TRBD2. TRBV5-3 is classed as an ORF, of uncertain function. The V gene end was trimmed by 5 bases and the J gene end by 2 bases; junction bases not matched to a gene: 12. CDR3 length: 16 residues. CDR3 nucleotides: TGTGCCAGAAGTGGAGGCGGGCGGGAGGCTCCCTACGAGCAGTACGTC. Amino acids: CARSGGGREAPYEQYV.

The chain uses TRBV9 and TRBJ2-1; D tentatively fits TRBD1 or TRBD2 (6 bases each). This CDR3 has 16 amino acids. From germline, CDR1 is SGDLS and CDR2 YYNGEE. V lost 3 bases to trimming and J lost 6 bases, with 19 bases between them. The CDR3 spells CASSAHQRGVGNEQFF. DNA for the CDR3: TGTGCCAGCAGCGCCCACCAAAGGGGGGTTGGCAATGAGCAGTTCTTC.

The rearrangement uses TRBV5-6 and TRBJ1-2; D uncertain. Between the trimmed V and J ends, which lost 0 bases and 2 bases, there was a span of 5 bases. This CDR3 region has 13 residues. CDR1 SGHDT and CDR2 YYEEEE come from the germline V gene. The CDR3 DNA sequence: TGTGCCAGCAGCTTGGGCAGAAACTATGGCTACACCTTC. This translates into CASSLGRNYGYTF.

For this clone: The sample contains more than one DNA sequence encoding this CDR3. The genes are TRBV5-1 and TRBJ2-3, with TRBD2 matching 12 bases. Germline trimming cut 3 bases from V and 2 bases from J; bases unmatched to any gene: 4. This CDR3 spans 16 amino acids. Germline V CDR1 and CDR2: SGHRS, YFSETQ. The CDR3 sequence is CASSSGLAGTTDTQYF. The DNA for the CDR3 is TGCGCCAGCAGCTCCGGACTAGCGGGGACCACAGATACGCAGTATTTT.

Here the CDR3 DNA reads TGTGCCAGTAGTCCGCCGGGACAGACCGATTCACCCCTCCACTTT. Encoded protein: CASSPPGQTDSPLHF. V and J are TRBV19 and TRBJ1-6; the match to TRBD1 covers 7 bases. This CDR3 contains 15 residues. CDR1 LNHDA and CDR2 SQIVND come from the germline V gene (reference sequence). V shed 5 bases, J shed 8 bases, and the junction held 9 bases outside the gene matches.

The CDR3 here is CASTADSYPSGKTQYF. For the CDR3, the DNA is TGTGCCAGCACCGCGGACAGCTACCCGTCGGGGAAGACCCAGTACTTC. The chain combines TRBV2 with TRBJ2-5; D possibly corresponds to TRBD1 (6 bases). CDR3 size: 16 residues. Germline CDR1 is SNHLY and CDR2 is FYNNEI. V was clipped by 7 bases and J by 6 bases, with 24 bases between them.

The gene calls are TRBV27 and TRBJ2-7; D is undetermined. V lost 2 bases, J lost 1 base, and 12 bases lay in between. CDR1 MNHEY and CDR2 SMNVEV come from the germline V gene (reference sequence). The CDR3 contains 15 residues. The CDR3 coding sequence is TGTGCCAGCAGTTTAATCCCGGACGGTTCCTACGAGCAGTACTTC. As protein: CASSLIPDGSYEQYF.